These 20 T cell receptor beta chains were sequenced from one sample in a study of neurological immune-mediated disorders (dated by TCRdb to the late 2010s). Library prep was done by 5' RACE. Sequencing used an Illumina HiSeq 2500. In TCRdb, the public reads were trimmed at Q25 with fastp and aligned with MiXCR, with productive beta chains retained. All rows with the same CDR3 protein become a single entry with the most common DNA and genes. Present in this sample are about 80,000 distinct CDR3 sequences, 5% to 5.5% of which were seen just once. The leading ten clones occupy about 2.4% of the sample. The sample was PBMCs. The receptors here all came from a woman aged 25 to 39 with multiple sclerosis.

This clonotype was recorded many times. The rearrangement uses TRBV12-3 or TRBV12-4 and TRBJ2-7; 9 bases align to TRBD1. Unmatched junction bases numbered 2, after V lost 5 bases and J lost 3 bases. The length of the CDR3 is 13 residues. The CDR3 is CASSNRGLYEQYF. The CDR3, as DNA: TGTGCCAGCAGTAACAGGGGGCTCTACGAGCAGTACTTC.

This clonotype has a count of ten or more. V usage is TRBV20-1 and J usage is TRBJ1-2; TRBD1 is a possible D gene (5 bases). The CDR3 extends over 15 amino acids. V was cut by 5 bases and J by 0 bases, with 16 bases left in between. From germline, CDR1 is DFQATT and CDR2 SNEGSKA (reference sequence). This CDR3 is CSAGDGTETNYGYTF. The CDR3 nucleotides read TGCAGTGCTGGGGACGGGACCGAAACTAACTATGGCTACACCTTC.

The V gene is TRBV20-1, the J gene TRBJ1-1, with D perhaps matching TRBD1 (5 bases). This CDR3 contains 16 residues. Germline V gene sequence: CDR1 DFQATT, CDR2 SNEGSKA (reference sequence). V was clipped by 0 bases and J by 4 bases, with 18 bases between them. The CDR3 reads CSARDPRTGQSTEAFF. As DNA, the CDR3 is TGCAGTGCTAGAGATCCCCGGACGGGGCAGAGCACTGAAGCTTTCTTT.

This clonotype has at least ten counts. The J gene is TRBJ2-2, the V gene TRBV4-1, with 7 bases fitting TRBD1. The CDR3 is made up of 17 amino acids. Germline lookup yields CDR1 MGHRA and CDR2 YSYEKL. The ends lost 2 bases at V and 6 bases at J; junction bases unmatched: 12. The CDR3 sequence: CASSQPLTGKYSGELFF. The CDR3 bases are TGCGCCAGCAGCCAACCCTTGACAGGGAAGTATTCCGGGGAGCTGTTTTTT.

The rearrangement joins TRBV4-1 to TRBJ2-7; D unresolved. Germline lookup yields CDR1 MGHRA and CDR2 YSYEKL. Trimming took 2 bases from V and 3 from J, leaving 14 bases between them. The CDR3 has 15 residues. DNA of the CDR3: TGCGCCAGCAGCCAACGCGGACCGGTGGGCTACGAGCAGTACTTC. This gives the protein CASSQRGPVGYEQYF.

The chain couples TRBV6-1 to TRBJ1-5, with D perhaps TRBD1 (5 bases). Trimming left V 5 bases short and J 4 bases short, with 6 bases between. Germline values: CDR1 MNHNS, CDR2 SASEGT. This CDR3 is built from 12 residues. The CDR3 loop is CASSPGNQPQHF. The CDR3 DNA reads TGTGCCAGCAGTCCAGGGAATCAGCCCCAGCATTTT.

This clonotype was counted many times. V is TRBV4-1 and J is TRBJ2-5; the match to TRBD2 covers 7 bases. Germline-derived CDR1 and CDR2 are MGHRA and YSYEKL. The CDR3 consists of 15 residues. Trimming cost V 0 bases and J 5 bases; bases outside gene matches: 6. The chain's CDR3 is CASSQDAGAGETQYF. Written as DNA, the CDR3 is TGCGCCAGCAGCCAAGATGCGGGAGCGGGGGAGACCCAGTACTTC.

This clonotype has at least ten counts. The genes are TRBV10-3 and TRBJ2-7; D call uncertain. The CDR3 covers 12 residues. V was clipped by 5 bases and J by 1 base, with 6 bases between them. Germline assignment: CDR1 ENHRY and CDR2 SYGVKD. CDR3 in amino acids: CAISSVSYEQYF. The CDR3 DNA reads as TGTGCCATCAGTTCTGTATCCTACGAGCAGTACTTC.

Note on this clonotype: Here the CDR3 omits its conserved ending phenylalanine or tryptophan, so a read error is the likely source. This chain uses TRBV12-3 or TRBV12-4 with TRBJ1-5; D is undetermined. The CDR3 is 13 residues long. Trimming removed 8 bases at V and 6 bases at J, with 14 bases between. In DNA, the CDR3 is TGTGCCAGCTTGCGGGCAGCTAGTCAGCCCCAGCATTGT. It is translated as CASLRAASQPQHC.

This clonotype was recorded at least ten times. The V and J genes are TRBV9 and TRBJ2-7; D is uncertain. Trimming cost V 0 bases and J 4 bases, with 11 bases left between them. This CDR3 is built from 14 residues. The germline gives CDR1 SGDLS, CDR2 YYNGEE. The CDR3 reads CASSVEGTPYEQYF. The DNA of the CDR3 is TGTGCCAGCAGCGTAGAGGGAACGCCGTACGAGCAGTACTTC.

This clonotype showed up many times. The chain carries TRBV11-2 and TRBJ1-3; D remains unclear. The germline V gene encodes CDR1 SGHAT and CDR2 FQNNGV. The CDR3 totals 17 residues. Trimming cost V 0 bases and J 0 bases, with 12 bases left between them. The CDR3 DNA reads as TGTGCCAGCAGCTTAGATATGGCGGGCAGCTCTGGAAACACCATATATTTT. This codes for CASSLDMAGSSGNTIYF. The whole variable domain, remainder taken from reference TRBV11-2 and TRBJ1-3, is EAGVAQSPRYKIIEKRQSVAFWCNPISGHATLYWYQQILGQGPKLLIQFQNNGVVDDSQLPKDRFSAERLKGVDSTLKIQPAKLEDSAVYLCASSLDMAGSSGNTIYFGEGSWLTVV.

The table lists this clonotype with many counts. As DNA, the CDR3 is TGCGCCAGCAGCTTGGAAAGGACGGTCTCCTACAATGAGCAGTTCTTC. Translating it yields CASSLERTVSYNEQFF. This chain links TRBV5-1 with TRBJ2-1; no firm D call. This CDR3 is built from 16 residues. V lost 0 bases and J 0 bases, leaving 10 bases between the germline ends. Germline CDR1 SGHRS, CDR2 YFSETQ.

This clonotype was seen ten or more times. The chain links TRBV12-3 or TRBV12-4 to TRBJ1-1; D not certain. The germline V and J ends were trimmed by 7 bases and 5 bases, with 23 bases remaining between them. The CDR3 is made up of 16 amino acids. The CDR3 DNA sequence: TGTGCCAGCACTCGAGAGTTTGCGGCCGATGGGACTGAAGCTTTCTTT. Protein product: CASTREFAADGTEAFF.

This clonotype came up many times. This chain links TRBV20-1 with TRBJ1-1; D perhaps matches TRBD1 (5 bases). Trimming cost V 5 bases and J 1 base, with 11 bases left between them. The CDR3 loop spans 13 amino acids. Per germline, CDR1 DFQATT and CDR2 SNEGSKA (reference sequence). CDR3 sequence: CSAWGEGNTEAFF. The CDR3, as DNA: TGCAGTGCTTGGGGGGAGGGGAACACTGAAGCTTTCTTT.

This clonotype was seen repeatedly, ten times or more. This chain links TRBV6-6 with TRBJ1-2, with D maybe TRBD1 (5 bases). Germline CDR1 reads MNHNY; CDR2 reads SVGAGI (reference sequence). The CDR3 totals 14 residues. The V and J ends lost 8 bases and 4 bases respectively, with 17 bases between them. In nucleotides, the CDR3 is TGTGCCAGCTCAGATGACAGAATTGGCTATGGCTACACCTTC. Translating it yields CASSDDRIGYGYTF.

This clonotype was found many times. The genes are TRBV20-1 and TRBJ2-7; TRBD2 matches 7 bases. Germline V gene lookup returns CDR1 DFQATT and CDR2 SNEGSKA (reference sequence). With V trimmed by 0 bases and J by 3 bases, 8 bases remained unmatched. The CDR3 has 15 amino acids. The CDR3 sequence: CSARDLRGDFYEQYF. Here the CDR3 DNA reads TGCAGTGCTAGAGATTTACGGGGGGATTTCTACGAGCAGTACTTC.

Many counts were recorded for this clonotype. The chain joins TRBV5-5 to TRBJ1-6; no clear D gene. The V end was cut by 0 bases, the J end by 5 bases, with 12 bases between. This CDR3 has 16 residues. Germline V gene data show CDR1 as SGHKS and CDR2 as YYEKEE (reference sequence). CDR3 loop: CASSLVLGVNNSPLHF. CDR3 nucleotide sequence: TGTGCCAGCAGCTTGGTCCTTGGGGTGAATAATTCACCCCTCCACTTT.

This clonotype was recorded many times. The DNA for the CDR3 is TGCGCCAGCAGCCAGCCGGGACAGGGGAGAAATGAGCAGTTCTTC. Translating it yields CASSQPGQGRNEQFF. The V call is TRBV5-1, the J call TRBJ2-1; 10 nucleotides agree with TRBD1. Germline-derived CDR1 and CDR2 are SGHRS and YFSETQ. Unmatched junction bases numbered 8, after V lost 4 bases and J lost 7 bases. The CDR3 is 15 residues long. The full variable domain, completed using reference TRBV5-1 and TRBJ2-1, is KAGVTQTPRYLIKTRGQQVTLSCSPISGHRSVSWYQQTPGQGLQFLFEYFSETQRNKGNFPGRFSGRQFSNSRSEMNVSTLELGDSALYLCASSQPGQGRNEQFFGPGTRLTVL.

This clonotype was detected ten times or more. This sequence joins TRBV10-3 and TRBJ2-3; no reliable D call. CDR1 ENHRY and CDR2 SYGVKD come from the germline V gene. The germline V and J ends were trimmed by 3 bases and 2 bases, with 12 bases remaining between them. This CDR3 is built from 15 residues. The DNA for the CDR3 is TGTGCCATCAGTGACCATCGACTCAACACAGATACGCAGTATTTT. This sequence encodes CAISDHRLNTDTQYF.

The table lists this clonotype with many counts. The genes are TRBV12-3 or TRBV12-4 and TRBJ2-3; 7 positions agree with TRBD2. V gave up 6 bases and J gave up 4 bases; unmatched junction bases: 10. The CDR3 is 15 amino acids. The CDR3 sequence: CASSHGLGLADTQYF. CDR3 coding DNA: TGTGCCAGCAGCCACGGACTAGGTCTAGCAGATACGCAGTATTTT.